A selection of T cell receptor beta chains follows, all from one sample in a study of T cells in tumors after PD-1 blockade. Generated by immunoSEQ multiplex PCR, the TCRdb table keeps only in-frame clones and is missing some. The table includes about 33,000 clones, around 80% detected once. The sample in question was PBMCs, obtained before anti-PD-1 treatment. The receptor set was obtained from a human donor with basal cell carcinoma. Each CDR3 is given with its conserved first and last residue. D genes are given only for firm matches. Size is omitted from some rows. Given values are once, few, many or a class for expanded clones.

J	V	D	size	DNA	CDR3
TRBJ1-1	TRBV7-9	NA	NA	TGTGCCAGCAGTAACGGACCGGACCCTGAAGCTTTCTTT	CASSNGPDPEAFF
TRBJ2-6	TRBV14	NA	NA	TGTGCCAGCACCCCCAGGGGCGCTGGGGCCAACGTCCTGACTTTC	CASTPRGAGANVLTF
TRBJ2-7	TRBV19	NA	once	TGTGCCAGTAGTATAGGGACCTCCTACGAGCAGTACTTC	CASSIGTSYEQYF
TRBJ2-1	TRBV21-1	NA	once	TGTGCCAGCAGCAACTCGCCCGTGGTAGGGCCCCCCAATGAGCAGTTCTTC	CASSNSPVVGPPNEQFF
TRBJ2-3	TRBV6-2/TRBV6-3	NA	NA	TGTGCCAGCAGTTACAGAGATACGCAGTATTTT	CASSYRDTQYF
TRBJ2-7	TRBV7-9	TRBD1	NA	TGTGCCAGCAATGATTGGGACAGGGGGAACGAGCAGTACTTC	CASNDWDRGNEQYF
TRBJ1-3	TRBV2	NA	many	TGTGCCAGCAGGGATGCGTGGCCCTCTGGAAACACCATATATTTT	CASRDAWPSGNTIYF
TRBJ1-2	TRBV6-5	NA	few	TGTGCCAGCATAATCCTAAAGGGGAACGGCTACACCTTC	CASIILKGNGYTF
TRBJ2-7	TRBV19	TRBD2	NA	TGTGCCAGTAGACTAGCGGGAGGGGACGAGCAGTACTTC	CASRLAGGDEQYF
TRBJ2-4	TRBV5-4	NA	NA	TGTGCCAGCAGCTTGGACAGGGTGGGGGCCAAAAACATTCAGTACTTC	CASSLDRVGAKNIQYF
TRBJ2-6	TRBV28	NA	NA	TGTGCCAGCAGGGGCGACGGGGCCAACGTCCTGACTTTC	CASRGDGANVLTF
TRBJ2-3	TRBV20-1	NA	NA	TGCAGTGCTAGAGAAAGGAGTTGGCAGTATTTT	CSARERSWQYF
TRBJ1-1	TRBV27	NA	NA	TGTGCCAGCAGTTTGGGTTCAACTATGAACACTGAAGCTTTCTTT	CASSLGSTMNTEAFF
TRBJ2-7	TRBV6-5	NA	NA	TGTGCCAGCAGTTACGAGGCGGTTCCCTACGAGCAGTACTTC	CASSYEAVPYEQYF
TRBJ1-5	TRBV6-2/TRBV6-3	NA	NA	TGTGCCAGCAGTTCCCGTGGGACGGCCGGGAAAGAGCCCCAGCATTTT	CASSSRGTAGKEPQHF
TRBJ1-1	TRBV6-5	NA	NA	TGTGCCAGCAGTAGGGGGAACACTGAAGCTTTCTTT	CASSRGNTEAFF
TRBJ2-5	TRBV9	NA	NA	TGTGCCAGCAGCGTAGATGGGGGGGCACAACAAGAGACCCAGTACTTC	CASSVDGGAQQETQYF
TRBJ2-7	TRBV2	NA	few	TGTGCCAGCAGTGAACTAGTAACGGACGAGCAGTACTTC	CASSELVTDEQYF
TRBJ2-1	TRBV7-2	TRBD2	NA	TGTGCCAGCAGCTTAGATAGCGGGAGGGCCTACAATGAGCAGTTCTTC	CASSLDSGRAYNEQFF
TRBJ2-4	TRBV10-3	NA	NA	TGTGCCATCAGTGAGTCAGCAGGGAAAAACATTCAGTACTTC	CAISESAGKNIQYF
TRBJ1-2	TRBV6-2/TRBV6-3	NA	NA	TGTGCCAGCAGCCCCCCCGATCAAGGCTACACCTTC	CASSPPDQGYTF
TRBJ2-1	TRBV4-3	TRBD1	NA	TGCGCCAGCAGCCGCCTTATCGACAGGGGAAGTGCCTGGGGCCACAATGAGCAGTTCTTC	CASSRLIDRGSAWGHNEQFF
TRBJ1-4	TRBV13	TRBD1	once	TGTGCCAGCAGGTCGACAGGGGGTGGTGAAAAACTGTTTTTT	CASRSTGGGEKLFF
TRBJ2-7	TRBV7-2	TRBD2	NA	TGTGCCAGCAGCTCGGGACTAGCGGGAGCCCACGAGCAGTACTTC	CASSSGLAGAHEQYF
TRBJ1-2	TRBV3-1/TRBV3-2	NA	NA	TGTGCCAGCAGCCCCCCGGGACAAGGCTTGGATGGCTACACCTTC	CASSPPGQGLDGYTF
TRBJ1-5	TRBV19	NA	NA	TGTGCCAGTAGTATAGAGCGCAATCAGCCCCAGCATTTT	CASSIERNQPQHF
TRBJ1-4	TRBV6-1	TRBD1	NA	TGTGCCAGCAGTGAGGCAGGGGGGAATGAAAAACTGTTTTTT	CASSEAGGNEKLFF
TRBJ1-5	TRBV10-3	TRBD1	NA	TGTGCCATCAGTGAGCGTACAGGGGGCGGAAATCAGCCCCAGCATTTT	CAISERTGGGNQPQHF
TRBJ1-1	TRBV18	NA	few	TGTGCCAGCTCACCAGCATTTATGGCCGGGGTCACTGAAGCTTTCTTT	CASSPAFMAGVTEAFF
TRBJ2-5	TRBV27	NA	NA	TGTGCCAGCAGTACCCGGACCCCCCAAGAGACCCAGTACTTC	CASSTRTPQETQYF
TRBJ2-1	TRBV4-1	NA	NA	TGCGCCAGCAGCCAAGCCCAGCGGCTTACCATCAATGAGCAGTTCTTC	CASSQAQRLTINEQFF
TRBJ2-1	TRBV7-2	NA	NA	TGTGCCAGCAGCTTTTCGCAGGCAGGTACGAATGAGCAGTTCTTC	CASSFSQAGTNEQFF
TRBJ1-1	TRBV18	NA	once	TGTGCCAGCTCACCACAGGGGGAAGGCACTGAAGCTTTCTTT	CASSPQGEGTEAFF
TRBJ2-6	TRBV7-2	NA	NA	TGTGCCAGCAGCTTAGGAGGCCTTGGGGCCAACGTCCTGACTTTC	CASSLGGLGANVLTF
TRBJ2-3	TRBV11-3	TRBD2	NA	TGTGCCAGCAGTTCCCGGGGTAGCGGGGGGGCCGAGGCGCAGTATTTT	CASSSRGSGGAEAQYF
TRBJ1-6	TRBV6-5	NA	NA	TGTGCCAGCAGGGCTTCAATCTATAATTCACCCCTCCACTTT	CASRASIYNSPLHF
TRBJ2-3	TRBV7-2	TRBD2	NA	TGTGCCAGCAGCTCCCAGCGGGGCCGCGCAGATACGCAGTATTTT	CASSSQRGRADTQYF
TRBJ2-1	TRBV4-1	TRBD2	NA	TGCGCCAGCAGCCATAGTGGACTAGCGGTTTCTTCCTACAATGAGCAGTTCTTC	CASSHSGLAVSSYNEQFF
TRBJ1-6	TRBV6-5	NA	NA	TGTGCCAGCACGAGAAGAGAGAGGAATTCACCCCTCCACTTT	CASTRRERNSPLHF